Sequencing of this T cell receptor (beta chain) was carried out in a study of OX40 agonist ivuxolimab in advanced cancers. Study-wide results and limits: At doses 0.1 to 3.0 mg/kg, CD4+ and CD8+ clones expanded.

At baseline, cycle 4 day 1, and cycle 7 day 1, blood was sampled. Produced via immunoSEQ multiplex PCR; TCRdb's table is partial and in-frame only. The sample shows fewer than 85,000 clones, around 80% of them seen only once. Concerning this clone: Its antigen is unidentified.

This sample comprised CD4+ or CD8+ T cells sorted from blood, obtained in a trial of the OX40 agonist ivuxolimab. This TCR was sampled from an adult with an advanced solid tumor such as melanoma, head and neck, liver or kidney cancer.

CDR3 protein: CASSQNAGAMNTEAFF. The CDR3 DNA reads as TGTGCCAGCAGCCAAAACGCAGGGGCCATGAACACTGAAGCTTTCTTT. The chain is built from TRBV14 and TRBJ1-1; D is perhaps TRBD1 (6 bases). CDR3 size: 16 residues. Trimming took 2 bases from V and 0 from J, leaving 13 bases between them. Germline loops: CDR1 SGHDN, CDR2 FVKESK.